A selection of T cell receptor beta chains follows, all from one sample in a study of early T cells in non-severe SARS-CoV-2 infection. TCRdb used MiXCR to reprocess the 5' RACE reads, holding one entry per CDR3 protein. The sample lists about 35,000 distinct CDR3 sequences, 5.5% to 6.5% occurring once. Material for sequencing was whole blood. All receptors come from an adult who was a healthcare worker with PCR-confirmed SARS-CoV-2 infection or an uninfected control (not recorded which). CDR3s include the opening cysteine and the closing phenylalanine or tryptophan. D genes are given only for firm matches. The size field reads once, few, many or a size class.

D	V	size	J	CDR3	DNA
NA	TRBV7-8	many	TRBJ2-7	CASRDNYEQYF	TGTGCCAGCCGGGACAACTACGAGCAGTACTTC
NA	TRBV15	many	TRBJ1-4	CATSLNRGRDNEKLFF	TGTGCCACCAGCCTGAATAGGGGACGCGATAATGAAAAACTGTTTTTT
NA	TRBV5-1	many	TRBJ2-5	CASSLEAGRTLKYF	TGCGCCAGCAGCTTGGAAGCGGGCCGTACCTTGAAGTACTTC
NA	TRBV11-2	many	TRBJ2-5	CASSLGIASAQETQYF	TGTGCCAGCAGCTTAGGGATAGCTAGCGCCCAAGAGACCCAGTACTTC
TRBD2	TRBV4-1	many	TRBJ2-2	CASSQDTLAGGPNTGELFF	TGCGCCAGCAGCCAAGATACACTAGCGGGAGGGCCGAACACCGGGGAGCTGTTTTTT
NA	TRBV25-1	few	TRBJ1-5	CASSEKNNQPQHF	TGTGCCAGCAGTGAGAAGAACAATCAGCCCCAGCATTTT
NA	TRBV27	once	TRBJ1-1	CASISDGGWEAFF	TGTGCCAGCATCTCCGACGGGGGCTGGGAAGCTTTCTTT
TRBD2	TRBV4-1	many	TRBJ2-1	CASSRGTSGYNEQFF	TGCGCCAGCAGCCGGGGGACTAGCGGTTACAATGAGCAGTTCTTC
NA	TRBV4-2	many	TRBJ1-2	CASSHWGEGYTF	TGTGCCAGCAGCCACTGGGGAGAGGGCTACACCTTC
NA	TRBV7-8	few	TRBJ1-1	CASSLRLNTEAFF	TGTGCCAGCAGCTTAAGATTGAACACTGAAGCTTTCTTT